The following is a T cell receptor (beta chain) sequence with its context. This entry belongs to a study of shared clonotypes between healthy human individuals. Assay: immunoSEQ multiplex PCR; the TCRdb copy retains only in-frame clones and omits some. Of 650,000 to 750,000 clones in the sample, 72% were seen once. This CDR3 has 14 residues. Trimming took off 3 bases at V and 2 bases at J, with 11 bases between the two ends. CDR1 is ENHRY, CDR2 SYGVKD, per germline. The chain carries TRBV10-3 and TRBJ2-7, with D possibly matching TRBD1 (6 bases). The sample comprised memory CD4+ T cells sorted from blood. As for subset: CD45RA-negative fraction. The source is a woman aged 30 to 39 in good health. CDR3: CAISEQGAPYEQYF. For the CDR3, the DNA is TGTGCCATCAGTGAACAGGGAGCCCCCTACGAGCAGTACTTC.